This T cell receptor (beta chain) was obtained from a study of CD8 T cells in Susac syndrome. Reverse transcription of about 0.5 to 1 ug RNA was carried out with random hexamers. TCRdb called the immunoSEQ multiplex PCR reads again in MiXCR, with one record for every CDR3 protein. The table records about 200,000 distinct CDR3 sequences, roughly 90% of them present only once. Trimming removed 0 bases from V and 5 bases from J; junction bases left unmatched: 8. CDR1 and CDR2 from the germline V gene are LNHNV and YYDKDF (reference sequence). The CDR3 loop spans 16 amino acids. The authors sequenced TCR beta from blood CD8+ and CD4+ T cells. Negative isolation was applied to CD8+ and CD4+ T cells, and FACS enrichment was applied to TEMRA cells. On this clonotype itself: What it binds is not known.

Study results and caveats: In Susac syndrome, CD4+ T cell repertoires lacked any clonal expansion.

The rearrangement links TRBV15 to TRBJ2-5, with 8 bases fitting TRBD1. This clonotype was obtained from a human donor with Susac syndrome. The sequenced sample consisted of CD4+ T cells from PBMCs. The DNA for the CDR3 is TGTGCCACCAGCAGAGATGCAGGGGGCTTAAGGGAGACCCAGTACTTC. Its protein product is CATSRDAGGLRETQYF.